This T cell receptor beta chain was sequenced for a study of glioma-infiltrating T cells after dendritic cell vaccination. This clone was counted a few times. Only patients with spare fresh-frozen tumor and over two years of follow-up were included. None of the glioblastoma patients had an isocitrate dehydrogenase mutation. Profiling relied on immunoSEQ multiplex PCR, and the TCRdb table lists in-frame clones only, not all of them. The table records approximately 84,000 clones, 80% to 90% of them present only once. The length of the CDR3 is 16 residues. The V gene end was trimmed by 8 bases and the J gene end by 0 bases; junction bases not matched to a gene: 10. The germline V gene has CDR1 LNHDA and CDR2 SQIVND (reference sequence).

The sequence was collected from a human donor with glioblastoma. This chain uses TRBV19 with TRBJ1-1, with TRBD1 identical over 9 bases. The sequencing used blood, collected before dendritic cell vaccination. CDR3 in amino acids: CASLRETGGLNTEAFF. The CDR3 DNA sequence: TGTGCCAGTCTCCGAGAGACAGGGGGTTTGAACACTGAAGCTTTCTTT.